Sequencing of this T cell receptor (beta chain) was carried out in a study of T cells in Graves' hyperthyroidism and ophthalmopathy. Diagnostic decisions used clinical symptoms, serum thyroxine and TRAb, thyroid ultrasound and orbital computed tomography. From RNA transcripts, TCR beta CDR3 regions were amplified. HTBI primers drove first-round RT-PCR of the TCR CDR3. In TCRdb, the multiplex PCR reads were re-called with MiXCR into one record per CDR3 protein. The sample yields around 600,000 distinct CDR3 sequences, nearly 45% seen once. CDR3 length: 16 amino acids. The junction had 11 bases not matched to a gene; V was cut back by 5 bases and J by 2 bases. Germline lookup yields CDR1 WSHSY and CDR2 SAAADI. To note about this clonotype: What it binds is unknown.

Points from the study as a whole: It was a median 6.5 months before onset that the model predicted ophthalmopathy. Most clonotypes expanded in thyroid above 0.001 were likewise present in blood.

The origin of this receptor is an adult man with Graves' disease, either hyperthyroidism or ophthalmopathy (not recorded which). The material sequenced was peripheral blood or thyroid tissue (not recorded which). This rearrangement joins TRBV10-2 to TRBJ2-7; 8 bases are shared with TRBD2. The CDR3 DNA is TGCGCCAGCAGTTACTCCGGGGGGGCCAATACCTACGAGCAGTACTTC. This translates into CASSYSGGANTYEQYF.